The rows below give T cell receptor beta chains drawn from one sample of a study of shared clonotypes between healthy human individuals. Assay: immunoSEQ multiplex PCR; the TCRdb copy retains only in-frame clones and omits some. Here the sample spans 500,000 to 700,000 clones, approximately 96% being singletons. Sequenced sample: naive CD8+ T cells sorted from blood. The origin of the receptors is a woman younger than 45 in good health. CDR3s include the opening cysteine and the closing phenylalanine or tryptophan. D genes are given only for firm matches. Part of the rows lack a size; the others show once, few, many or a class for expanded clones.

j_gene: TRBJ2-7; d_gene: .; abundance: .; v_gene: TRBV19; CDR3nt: TGTGCCAGTAGTATCGATTCCTACAGTACCTACGAGCAGTACTTC; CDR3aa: CASSIDSYSTYEQYF
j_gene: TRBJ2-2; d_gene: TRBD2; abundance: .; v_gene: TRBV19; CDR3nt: TGTGCCAGTAGTGGTCCCCCAAGAACTAGCGCTCCCGGGGAGCTGTTTTTT; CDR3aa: CASSGPPRTSAPGELFF
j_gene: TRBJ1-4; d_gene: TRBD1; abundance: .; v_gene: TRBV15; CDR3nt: TGTGCCACCAGCAGTGGGGACAGGGGTAATGAAAAACTGTTTTTT; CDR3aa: CATSSGDRGNEKLFF
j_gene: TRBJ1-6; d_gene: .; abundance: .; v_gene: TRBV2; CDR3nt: TGTGCCAGCACCCCCGTCGGCGGAGCCGATTCACCCCTCCACTTT; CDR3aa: CASTPVGGADSPLHF
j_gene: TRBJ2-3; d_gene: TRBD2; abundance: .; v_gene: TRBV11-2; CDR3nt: TGTGCCAGCAGCTTAGATCCTAGCGGGAAGACTACAGATACGCAGTATTTT; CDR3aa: CASSLDPSGKTTDTQYF
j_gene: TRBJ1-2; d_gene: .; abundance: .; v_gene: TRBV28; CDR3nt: TGTGCCAGCAGTTTAATTAGGGACGGCCTGATGGGCTACACCTTC; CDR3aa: CASSLIRDGLMGYTF
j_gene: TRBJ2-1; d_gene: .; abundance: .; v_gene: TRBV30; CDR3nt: TGTGCCTGGAGTGTAGGGGACATTTACAATGAGCAGTTCTTC; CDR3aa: CAWSVGDIYNEQFF
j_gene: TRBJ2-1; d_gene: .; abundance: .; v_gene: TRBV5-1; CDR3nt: TGCGCCAGCAGCTTGGTCGGGTACAATGAGCAGTTCTTC; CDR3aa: CASSLVGYNEQFF
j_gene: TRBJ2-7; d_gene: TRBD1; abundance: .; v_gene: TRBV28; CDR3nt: TGTGCCAGCAGTTGGGACAGGGGATCCTACGAGCAGTACTTC; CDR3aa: CASSWDRGSYEQYF
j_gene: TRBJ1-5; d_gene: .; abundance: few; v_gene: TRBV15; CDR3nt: TGTGCCACCAGCAGATTTATTGGGGAACAGCCCCAGCATTTT; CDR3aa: CATSRFIGEQPQHF
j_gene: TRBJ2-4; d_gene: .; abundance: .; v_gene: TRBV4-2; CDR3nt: TGTGCCAGCAGCTCTACAGATGTAGCCTCCCTAGCCAAAAACATTCAGTACTTC; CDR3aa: CASSSTDVASLAKNIQYF
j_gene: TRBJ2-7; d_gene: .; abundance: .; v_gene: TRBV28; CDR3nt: TGTGCCAGCAGTTTGGGCAGAAACTCCTACGAGCAGTACTTC; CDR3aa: CASSLGRNSYEQYF
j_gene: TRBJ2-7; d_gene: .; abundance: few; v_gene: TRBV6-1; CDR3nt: TGTGCCAGCAGTGATGGGGGGCGGGTCTACGAGCAGTACTTC; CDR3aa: CASSDGGRVYEQYF
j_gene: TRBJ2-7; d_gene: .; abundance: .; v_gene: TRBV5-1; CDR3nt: TGCGCCAGCAGCTTGTCTAGCTCCTACGAGCAGTACTTC; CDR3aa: CASSLSSSYEQYF
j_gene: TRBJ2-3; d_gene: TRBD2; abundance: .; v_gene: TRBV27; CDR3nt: TGTGCCAGCAGTTTATACGGGACTAGTGTCACAGATACGCAGTATTTT; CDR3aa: CASSLYGTSVTDTQYF
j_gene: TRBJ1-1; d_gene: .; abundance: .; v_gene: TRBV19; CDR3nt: TGTGCCAGTACCCCCACCCCGGGTGGAGAGACTGAAGCTTTCTTT; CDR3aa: CASTPTPGGETEAFF
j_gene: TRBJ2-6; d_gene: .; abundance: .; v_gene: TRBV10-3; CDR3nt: TGTGCCATCAGTTACGGGGGCGGTGGGGCCAACGTCCTGACTTTC; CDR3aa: CAISYGGGGANVLTF
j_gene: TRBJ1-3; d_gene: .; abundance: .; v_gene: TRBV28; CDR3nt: TGTGCCAGCAGTTTTTCACTCCGGGAATCAGTCTCTGGAAACACCATATATTTT; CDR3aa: CASSFSLRESVSGNTIYF
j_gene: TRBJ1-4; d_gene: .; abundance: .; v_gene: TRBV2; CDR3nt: TGTGCCAGCAGTGATTCCCCAGGGACGGGGTCTAATGAAAAACTGTTTTTT; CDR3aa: CASSDSPGTGSNEKLFF
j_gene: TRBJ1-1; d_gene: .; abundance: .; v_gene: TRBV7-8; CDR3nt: TGTGCCAGCAGCTTAATCAATTCCCTCCCAAACACTGAAGCTTTCTTT; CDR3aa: CASSLINSLPNTEAFF
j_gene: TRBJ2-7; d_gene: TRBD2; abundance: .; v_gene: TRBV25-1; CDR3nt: TGTGCCAGCAGGGGGACTAGCGGGAGGTACGAGCAGTACTTC; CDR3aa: CASRGTSGRYEQYF
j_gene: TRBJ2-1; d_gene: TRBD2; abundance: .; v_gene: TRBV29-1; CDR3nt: TGCACCGGACTAGAATACAATGAGCAGTTCTTC; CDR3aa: CTGLEYNEQFF
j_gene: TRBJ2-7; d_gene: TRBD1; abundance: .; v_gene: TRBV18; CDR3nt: TGTGCCAGCTCACCGGACAGGGGAAGTAAGACCTACGAGCAGTACTTC; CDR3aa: CASSPDRGSKTYEQYF
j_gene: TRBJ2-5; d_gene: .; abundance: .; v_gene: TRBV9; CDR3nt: TGTGCCAGCAGCGTAGAAGGATCCCAAGAGACCCAGTACTTC; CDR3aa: CASSVEGSQETQYF
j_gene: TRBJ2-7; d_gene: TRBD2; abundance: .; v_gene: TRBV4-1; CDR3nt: TGCGCCAGCAGCCATTTAGCGGGAGGGCTCTACGAGCAGTACTTC; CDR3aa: CASSHLAGGLYEQYF
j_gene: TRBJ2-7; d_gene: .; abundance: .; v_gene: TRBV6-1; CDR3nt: TGTGCCAGCCGAGAGACTTATTCCTACGAGCAGTACTTC; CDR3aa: CASRETYSYEQYF
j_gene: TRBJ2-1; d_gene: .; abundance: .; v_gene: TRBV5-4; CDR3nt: TGTGCCAGCAGCTTATTGGACGGATACAACAATGAGCAGTTCTTC; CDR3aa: CASSLLDGYNNEQFF
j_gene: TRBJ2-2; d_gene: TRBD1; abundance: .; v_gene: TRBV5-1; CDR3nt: TGCGCCAGCAGCGCTACCGGGACAGTAAACACCGGGGAGCTGTTTTTT; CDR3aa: CASSATGTVNTGELFF
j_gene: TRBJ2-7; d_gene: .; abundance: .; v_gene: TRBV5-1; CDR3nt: TGCGCCAGCAGCTTCACTGTGGGGGCTCATGACCGATACGAGCAGTACTTC; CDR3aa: CASSFTVGAHDRYEQYF
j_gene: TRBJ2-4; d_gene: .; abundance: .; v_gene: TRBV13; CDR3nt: TGTGCCAGCAGCTTAAGTTTATCGTTGGGGACAAATACCCTCTCAGGAAACATTCAGTACTTC; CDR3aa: CASSLSLSLGTNTLSGNIQYF
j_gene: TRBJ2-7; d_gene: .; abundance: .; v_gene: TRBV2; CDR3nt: TGTGCCAGCAGCGGTACAGGACTACGATTTTCCGGGCAGTACTTC; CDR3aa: CASSGTGLRFSGQYF
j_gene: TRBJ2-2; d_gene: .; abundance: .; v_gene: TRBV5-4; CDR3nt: TGTGCCAGCAGCTTGCCTGCAGGGGAGCTGTTTTTT; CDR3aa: CASSLPAGELFF
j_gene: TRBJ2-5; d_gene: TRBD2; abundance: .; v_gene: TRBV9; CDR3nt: TGTGCCAGCAGCGCCGGGACTAGCGGGACCGGGAGGGAGACCCAGTACTTC; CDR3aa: CASSAGTSGTGRETQYF
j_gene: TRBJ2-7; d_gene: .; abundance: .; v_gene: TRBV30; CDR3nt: TGTGCCTGGAGTTTGAAGTCCTACGAGCAGTACTTC; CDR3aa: CAWSLKSYEQYF
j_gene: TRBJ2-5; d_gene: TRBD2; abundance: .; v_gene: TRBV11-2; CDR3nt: TGTGCCAGCAGCTCACCAGCCGGAGCGGGAGGAGAGACCCAGTACTTC; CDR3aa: CASSSPAGAGGETQYF
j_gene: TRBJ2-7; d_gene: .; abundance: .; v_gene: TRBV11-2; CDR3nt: TGTGCCAGCAGCTACGGGACCCCCTACGAGCAGTACTTC; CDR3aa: CASSYGTPYEQYF
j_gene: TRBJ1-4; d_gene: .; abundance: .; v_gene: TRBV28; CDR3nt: TGTGCCAGCAGTTTGGGTTGGGTAGGGGGAAATGAAAAACTGTTTTTT; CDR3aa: CASSLGWVGGNEKLFF
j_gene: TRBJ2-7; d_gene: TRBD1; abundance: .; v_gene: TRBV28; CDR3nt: TGTGCCAGCAGTTTCACCGGGACAGGGTCCTACGAGCAGTACTTC; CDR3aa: CASSFTGTGSYEQYF
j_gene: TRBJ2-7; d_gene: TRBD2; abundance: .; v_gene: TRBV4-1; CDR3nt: TGCGCCAGCAGCCCACTAGCGGGAGGTCATGACGAGCAGTACTTC; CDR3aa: CASSPLAGGHDEQYF
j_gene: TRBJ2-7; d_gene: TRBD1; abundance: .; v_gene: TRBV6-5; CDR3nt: TGTGCCAGCAGTTACACGGGACAGGCGACCTACGAGCAGTACTTC; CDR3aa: CASSYTGQATYEQYF
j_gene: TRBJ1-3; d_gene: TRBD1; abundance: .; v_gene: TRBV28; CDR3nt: TGTGCCAGCAGCCCGGACAGGGAAGGCTCTGGAAACACCATATATTTT; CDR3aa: CASSPDREGSGNTIYF
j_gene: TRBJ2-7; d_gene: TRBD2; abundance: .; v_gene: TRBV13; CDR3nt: TGTGCCAGCAGCTCCTTCGGGACTAGCGGGAGGAACGAGCAGTACTTC; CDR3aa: CASSSFGTSGRNEQYF
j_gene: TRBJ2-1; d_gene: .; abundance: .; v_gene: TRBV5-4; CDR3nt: TGTGCCAGCAGCCGGGACTCCTACAATGAGCAGTTCTTC; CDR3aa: CASSRDSYNEQFF
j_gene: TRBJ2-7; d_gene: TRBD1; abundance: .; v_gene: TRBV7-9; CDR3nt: TGTGCCAGCAGCTGGGGACAGGGGGAAACCTACGAGCAGTACTTC; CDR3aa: CASSWGQGETYEQYF
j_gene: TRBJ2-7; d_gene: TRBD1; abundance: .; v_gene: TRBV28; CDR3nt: TGTGCCAGCAGTTCCGGGACAGTACCCTACGAGCAGTACTTC; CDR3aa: CASSSGTVPYEQYF
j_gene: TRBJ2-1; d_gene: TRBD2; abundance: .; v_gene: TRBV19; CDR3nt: TGTGCCAGTAGTTGGAAAGCGGGAGCCTACAATGAGCAGTTCTTC; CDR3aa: CASSWKAGAYNEQFF
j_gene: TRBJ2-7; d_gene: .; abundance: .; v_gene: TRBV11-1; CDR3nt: TGTGCCAGCAGCGGCCGGGACAACTACGAGCAGTACTTC; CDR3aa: CASSGRDNYEQYF
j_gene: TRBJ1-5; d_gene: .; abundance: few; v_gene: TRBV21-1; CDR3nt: TGTGCCAGCAGTGAAGGGGACGGAGAACAGCCCCAGCATTTT; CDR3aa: CASSEGDGEQPQHF